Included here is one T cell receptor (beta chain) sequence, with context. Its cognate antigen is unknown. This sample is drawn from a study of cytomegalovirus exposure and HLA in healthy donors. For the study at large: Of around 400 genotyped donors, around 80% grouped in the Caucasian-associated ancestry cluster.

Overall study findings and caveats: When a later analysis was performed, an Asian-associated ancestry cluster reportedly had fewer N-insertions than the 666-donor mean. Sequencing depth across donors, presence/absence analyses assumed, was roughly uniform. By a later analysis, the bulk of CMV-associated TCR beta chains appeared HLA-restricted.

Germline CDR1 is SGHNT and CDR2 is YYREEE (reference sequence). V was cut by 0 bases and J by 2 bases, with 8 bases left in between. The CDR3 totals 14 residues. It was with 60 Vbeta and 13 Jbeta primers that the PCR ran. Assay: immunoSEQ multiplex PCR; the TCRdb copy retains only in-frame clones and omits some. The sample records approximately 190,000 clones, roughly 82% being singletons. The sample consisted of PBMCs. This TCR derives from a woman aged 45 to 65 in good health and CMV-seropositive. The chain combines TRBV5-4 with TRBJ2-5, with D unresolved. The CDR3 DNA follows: TGTGCCAGCAGCTTGGAGGCGGATCAAGAGACCCAGTACTTC. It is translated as CASSLEADQETQYF.